This record concerns one T cell receptor beta chain sequence. Its antigen is currently unknown. Negative isolation yielded CD4+ and CD8+ T cells, and FACS enriched TEMRA cells. The data were taken from a study of CD8 T cells in Susac syndrome. Random hexamers were used to reverse transcribe about 0.5 to 1 ug of RNA. Across 54 Vbeta and 13 Jbeta, TCR beta CDR3 was amplified with immunoSEQ multiplex PCR. Each CDR3 protein gets one entry after TCRdb re-called the immunoSEQ multiplex PCR reads with MiXCR. The sample has approximately 200,000 distinct CDR3 sequences, approximately 90% seen once. Notes on the study in general: An acknowledgment was made by the study that its TCR sequencing and HLA analysis involved relatively few individuals.

Germline loops: CDR1 GTSNPN, CDR2 SVGIG (reference sequence). CDR3 length: 14 amino acids. The germline V and J ends were trimmed by 4 bases and 5 bases, with 17 bases remaining between them. The TCR originated in a human donor with multiple sclerosis. This chain connects TRBV30 to TRBJ1-1; D may be TRBD1 (5 bases). Sequencing was done on a sample of CD8+ T cells from PBMCs. CDR3 region: CAWNMGGWLTEAFF. The DNA of the CDR3 is TGTGCCTGGAACATGGGGGGGTGGCTAACTGAAGCTTTCTTT.